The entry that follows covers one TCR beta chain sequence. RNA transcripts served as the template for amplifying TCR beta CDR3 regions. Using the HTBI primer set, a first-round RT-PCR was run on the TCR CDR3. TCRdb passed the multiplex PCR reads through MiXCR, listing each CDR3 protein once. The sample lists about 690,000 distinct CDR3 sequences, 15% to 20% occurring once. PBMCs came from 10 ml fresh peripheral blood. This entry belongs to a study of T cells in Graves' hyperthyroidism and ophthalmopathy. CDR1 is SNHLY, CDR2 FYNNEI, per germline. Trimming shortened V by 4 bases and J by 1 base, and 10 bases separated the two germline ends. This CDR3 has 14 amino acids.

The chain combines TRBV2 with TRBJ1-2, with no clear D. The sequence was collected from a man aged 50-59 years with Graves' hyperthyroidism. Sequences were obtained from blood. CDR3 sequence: CASSVGELNYGYTF. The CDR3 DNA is TGTGCCAGCAGTGTGGGCGAACTTAACTATGGCTACACCTTC.